This T cell receptor (beta chain) was profiled in a study of graft-versus-host responses after intestinal transplantation (dated by TCRdb to the early 2020s). Study-wide context: The transplants that recipients received were multivisceral, liver-intestinal, or isolated intestinal. Anti-thymocyte globulin induction was given to all recipients, followed by maintenance tacrolimus and steroids for two to four years. After intestinal transplantation, graft-versus-host and host-versus-graft alloreactive T cell clones in the graft, circulation and bone marrow were tracked using bulk TCR-beta CDR3 sequencing. To identify alloreactive clones, pre-transplant mixed lymphocyte reaction products were sequenced and then compared with unstimulated pre-transplant donor and recipient T cells. The cohort enrolled 24 intestinal transplant recipients including one retransplant, and a few patients lacking pretransplant specimens were excluded. Donor T cell macrochimerism was defined as a peak of at least 4% donor T cells among recipient peripheral blood mononuclear cells. Rather than being sequenced by the commercial service, samples from a few later patients were sequenced in-house on an Illumina MiSeq and processed with MiXCR.

Explained via the paper, the time point label denotes: cells obtained before transplantation from donor or recipient. CD3+CD4+ and CD3+CD8+ populations were FACS-sorted from unstimulated pre-transplant donor and recipient cells taken from spleen or lymph nodes. In regard to this clone: Its antigen is unknown. No quality values exist for individual bases; no much larger clone is one base distant.

Preparation of the library involved the immunoSEQ multiplex PCR assay. For most patients, genomic DNA was isolated using the Qiagen DNeasy Blood and Tissue Kit and was shipped frozen to Adaptive Biotechnologies for TCR sequencing. For most patients, genomic DNA was subjected to high-throughput TCR-beta CDR3 sequencing by Adaptive Biotechnologies. In the original analysis: Adaptive's ImmunoSEQ software was the source of the TCR sequencing data for about 17 patients, while a few other patients were processed with MiXCR and VDJtools. To correct CD4 versus CD8 sorting errors, any sequence found in both subsets at a frequency ratio below 5:1 was removed. CDR3 nucleotide sequences shared between donor and recipient were removed because the origin of such sequences could not be assigned. At least 2-fold expansion over unstimulated cells and a minimum CFSE-low frequency of 0.002% (template counts) or 0.001% (read counts) were required for clones to be classified as alloreactive. Clones were considered mappable if detected in sequenced pre-transplant spleen, lymph node, or MLR CFSE-low populations of the donor or recipient. The cumulative frequency of alloreactive clones was calculated as a percentage of all sequences, weighted by copy number. Held by TCRdb, this immuneACCESS table contains in-frame sequences only and omits some clones. Under half of the omission traces to an unresolved V gene where checked; the cause of the rest is unknown. V and J calls and clone size are as listed in that table; D and trimming were resolved from the DNA. The sample records roughly 90,000 clones, roughly nine tenths of which are singletons. More than 0.25% of the sample lies in the top ten.

The CDR3 covers 15 residues, taking in both the cysteine and the phenylalanine. Kept here is only the CDR3 DNA, which spans 45 bases and is read in frame from base 1. According to the germline V gene, CDR1 reads MGHRA and CDR2 reads YSYEKL. V loses 1 base at its end and J loses 3 bases; junction bases beyond the gene matches: 3. General findings and caveats noted by the study authors: Early after transplant, peak levels of circulating GvH clones were found to be associated with declines in HvG clones. The relatively low number and heterogeneity of intestinal transplant patients limited the conclusions. GvH clones turned up in recipient bone marrow, with some appearing earlier in ileal mucosa or blood, a pattern consistent with an intestinal mucosal origin. In the allografts of patients with donor T cell macrochimerism, GvH to HvG T cell clonal ratios were high.

The chain is made from TRBV4-1 and TRBJ2-1; TRBD2 matches 7 bases in the middle. Sequencing was performed on unstimulated CD4+ T cells sorted from spleen or lymph node cells, taken before transplant. This receptor was identified in a human donor who was the organ donor for an intestinal transplant. The base sequence is TGCGCCAGCAGCCAAGGATCGGGGGGCTACAATGAGCAGTTCTTC. The resulting protein is CASSQGSGGYNEQFF.